This entry lists 15 T cell receptor beta chains sequenced from one sample in a study of T-cell memory formation after mild COVID-19. TCRdb used MiXCR to reprocess the 5' RACE reads, holding one entry per CDR3 protein. The repertoire has about 340,000 distinct CDR3 sequences, 15% to 20% of them found once; the top ten carry about a fifth. Sequencing input: PBMCs or a T cell subset sorted from them (not recorded which). The source of these receptors is a man aged 18-30 years who had mild COVID-19 (a few samples of this study predate the infection). Cell type and time point are not known.

J is TRBJ2-2 and V is TRBV12-5, with 11 bases that match TRBD2. The CDR3 has 15 residues. The germline V gene encodes CDR1 LGHNT and CDR2 FRNRAP. J was trimmed by 4 bases and V by 6 bases; bases with no gene match: 4. The chain's CDR3 is CASGTTSGSTGELFF. Written as DNA, the CDR3 is TGTGCTAGTGGAACAACTAGCGGGAGCACCGGGGAGCTGTTTTTT.

This sequence joins TRBV28 and TRBJ2-6, with a tentative D call TRBD2 (6 bases). Between the trimmed V and J ends, which lost 5 bases and 4 bases, there was a span of 12 bases. The CDR3 has 15 residues. The V gene's germline CDR1 is MDHEN and CDR2 SYDVKM. The CDR3 loop is CASSGGVTGANVLTF. The DNA of the CDR3 is TGTGCCAGCAGTGGAGGGGTAACCGGGGCCAACGTCCTGACTTTC.

Note on this clonotype: At one end, the junction sequence differs from germline, possibly due to a read error. The chain is built from TRBV2 and TRBJ1-1, with D perhaps matching TRBD1 (5 bases). Germline assignment: CDR1 SNHLY and CDR2 FYNNEI. The CDR3 runs 14 residues. This CDR3 is CASREDGHSTEAFF. The CDR3 DNA reads as TGTGCCAGCCGTGAGGACGGACACAGCACTGAAGCTTTCTTT.

This clonotype has more than one count but fewer than ten. This chain links TRBV3-1 with TRBJ2-1; D is ambiguous. This CDR3 is 14 amino acids long. V was cut by 3 bases and J by 6 bases, with 12 bases left in between. CDR1 is LGHDT, CDR2 YNNKEL, per germline (reference sequence). CDR3 amino acids: CASSHLVGGNEQFF. CDR3 nucleotide sequence: TGTGCCAGCAGCCATTTGGTGGGCGGCAATGAGCAGTTCTTC.

This clonotype was seen a handful of times. The chain has TRBV6-5 and TRBJ2-2; D is possibly TRBD2 (5 bases). The germline CDR1 and CDR2 sequences are MNHEY and SVGAGI. The CDR3 sequence is 16 residues long. V was trimmed by 1 base and J by 4 bases, leaving 13 bases between them. The CDR3 DNA reads as TGTGCCAGCAGTTACTTTGTTCTAGCCCCCACCGGGGAGCTGTTTTTT. Translated, it gives CASSYFVLAPTGELFF.

At least ten counts were recorded for this clonotype. The J gene is TRBJ1-2, the V gene TRBV6-5, with D possibly TRBD1 on 5 matching bases. The germline V gene has CDR1 MNHEY and CDR2 SVGAGI. The CDR3 extends over 13 amino acids. Trimming shortened V by 3 bases and J by 5 bases, and 10 bases separated the two germline ends. The DNA for the CDR3 is TGTGCCAGCAGTTATGGGGCAGGGTATGGCTACACCTTC. The encoded protein is CASSYGAGYGYTF.

The J gene is TRBJ1-2, the V gene TRBV24-1; TRBD1 aligns across 10 bases. This CDR3 has 15 amino acids. V trimming: 3 bases; J trimming: 2 bases; junction bases outside the gene matches: 2. CDR1 is KGHDR and CDR2 is SFDVKD in the germline V gene. The DNA for the CDR3 is TGTGCCACCAGTGATCCGGGACAGGGGAACTATGGCTACACCTTC. It codes for CATSDPGQGNYGYTF.

This clonotype was seen more than once but under ten times. The J gene is TRBJ2-7, the V gene TRBV7-3, with a tentative D call TRBD2 (5 bases). V lost 5 bases and J 2 bases, leaving 16 bases between the germline ends. There are 15 residues in the CDR3. The V gene's germline CDR1 is SGHTA and CDR2 FQGTGA. The CDR3 here is CASSPRHGIPYEQYF. DNA of the CDR3: TGTGCCAGCAGCCCCCGACACGGGATTCCCTACGAGCAGTACTTC.

This clonotype was found many times. The CDR3, as DNA: TGTGCCAGCAGCTCTGGCGGGGGGACAGATACGCAGTATTTT. Translating gives CASSSGGGTDTQYF. This chain joins TRBV7-9 and TRBJ2-3; 8 bases match TRBD2. The CDR3 length is 14 residues. Germline loops: CDR1 SEHNR, CDR2 FQNEAQ (reference sequence). With 4 bases clipped from V and 3 bases from J, the junction kept 3 bases outside the gene matches.

This rearrangement joins TRBV5-1 to TRBJ2-3; 10 nucleotides line up with TRBD1. CDR3 length: 16 amino acids. The V segment lost 0 bases and the J segment 2 bases; nucleotides outside the gene matches: 3. Germline CDR1 SGHRS, CDR2 YFSETQ. CDR3: CASSLGDRGLTDTQYF. In DNA form, the CDR3 reads TGCGCCAGCAGCTTGGGGGACAGGGGCCTCACAGATACGCAGTATTTT. The full variable domain, completed using reference TRBV5-1 and TRBJ2-3, is KAGVTQTPRYLIKTRGQQVTLSCSPISGHRSVSWYQQTPGQGLQFLFEYFSETQRNKGNFPGRFSGRQFSNSRSEMNVSTLELGDSALYLCASSLGDRGLTDTQYFGPGTRLTVL.

V gene TRBV2 combines with J gene TRBJ2-6; the match to TRBD1 covers 8 bases. CDR1 is SNHLY and CDR2 is FYNNEI in the germline V gene. The CDR3 totals 16 residues. J gave up 3 bases and V 8 bases, and 9 bases lay outside the gene matches. CDR3 coding DNA: TGTGCCAGCGGCGGACAGGGAGGAGTTGGGGCCAACGTCCTGACTTTC. This sequence encodes CASGGQGGVGANVLTF. The whole variable domain, remainder taken from reference TRBV2 and TRBJ2-6, is EPEVTQTPSHQVTQMGQEVILRCVPISNHLYFYWYRQILGQKVEFLVSFYNNEISEKSEIFDDQFSVERPDGSNFTLKIRSTKLEDSAMYFCASGGQGGVGANVLTFGAGSRLTVL.

This clonotype was picked up a small number of times. V and J are TRBV3-1 and TRBJ1-5; a weak D match, TRBD1 (6 bases). Germline values: CDR1 LGHDT, CDR2 YNNKEL (reference sequence). The ends were cut back, 4 bases at V and 7 bases at J, with 17 bases in the middle. CDR3 size: 15 residues. CDR3 region: CASSLTDRKGQPQHF. The CDR3 coding sequence is TGTGCCAGCAGCCTCACGGACAGAAAAGGGCAGCCCCAGCATTTT.

This clonotype was counted between two and nine times. The rearrangement uses TRBV6-6 and TRBJ2-7; D gene ambiguous. V was clipped by 7 bases and J by 0 bases, with 13 bases between them. The CDR3 has 14 amino acids. The germline V gene has CDR1 MNHNY and CDR2 SVGAGI (reference sequence). CDR3 coding DNA: TGTGCCAGCACCAATCCTTATAGCTCCTACGAGCAGTACTTC. Amino acid sequence: CASTNPYSSYEQYF.

This clonotype was detected a few times. The rearrangement links TRBV7-3 to TRBJ2-2; 7 bases match TRBD1. The CDR3 consists of 15 residues. CDR1 is SGHTA and CDR2 is FQGTGA in the germline V gene. V was clipped by 5 bases and J by 8 bases; unmatched bases: 11. CDR3 residues: CASSPQTGPYGELFF. CDR3 DNA: TGTGCCAGCAGCCCACAGACAGGGCCCTATGGGGAGCTGTTTTTT. The full variable domain, rest sourced from reference TRBV7-3 and TRBJ2-2, is GAGVSQTPSNKVTEKGKYVELRCDPISGHTALYWYRQSLGQGPEFLIYFQGTGAADDSGLPNDRFFAVRPEGSVSTLKIQRTERGDSAVYLCASSPQTGPYGELFFGEGSRLTVL.

This clonotype has a handful of counts. V gene TRBV20-1 combines with J gene TRBJ2-3; D remains unclear. The CDR3 contains 15 residues. CDR1 and CDR2 (germline): DFQATT, SNEGSKA (reference sequence). V lost 0 bases to trimming and J lost 2 bases, with 12 bases between them. CDR3 DNA: TGCAGTGCTAGAGATATTACAGTACTCACAGATACGCAGTATTTT. Its translation: CSARDITVLTDTQYF.